The clone carrying this T cell receptor (beta chain) was picked up a small number of times. No antigen is known for it. Barcoded TCR alpha and TCR beta cDNA libraries with UMIs came from 5'RACE using constant-segment primers. In TCRdb, the 5' RACE reads were re-called with MiXCR into one record per CDR3 protein. This table has 35,000 to 45,000 distinct CDR3 sequences, 6% to 8% appearing once. These data belong to a study of T-cell memory formation after mild COVID-19. Regarding the study as a whole: Clones contracting over day 15 to 85 were CD4/CD8 balanced, with later expanders leaning CD4+. Among CD4+ contracting clones, most were CM and EM, and CD8+ ones EMRA.

The CDR3 loop spans 13 amino acids. Trimming cost V 4 bases and J 1 base, with 6 bases left between them. Germline V gene lookup returns CDR1 SGHRS and CDR2 YFSETQ. What was sequenced was PBMCs or a T cell subset sorted from them (not recorded which). The rearrangement joins TRBV5-1 to TRBJ1-3; D uncertain. The clonotype originates from a young man who had mild COVID-19 (a few samples of this study predate the infection). Cell type and time point are not known. DNA of the CDR3: TGCGCCAGCAGCCAGTCTTCTGGAAACACCATATATTTT. It is translated as CASSQSSGNTIYF. Complete variable domain (other parts from reference TRBV5-1 and TRBJ1-3): KAGVTQTPRYLIKTRGQQVTLSCSPISGHRSVSWYQQTPGQGLQFLFEYFSETQRNKGNFPGRFSGRQFSNSRSEMNVSTLELGDSALYLCASSQSSGNTIYFGEGSWLTVV.